Each of the 14 T cell receptor beta chains below was sequenced from the same sample in a study of T cells in Graves' hyperthyroidism and ophthalmopathy. RNA transcripts provided the source from which TCR beta CDR3 regions were amplified. Initially, a first-round RT-PCR of the TCR CDR3 employed the HTBI primer set. MiXCR, applied by TCRdb to the multiplex PCR reads, yields one record per CDR3 protein. The sample lists more than 550,000 distinct CDR3 sequences, 15% to 20% occurring once. Material: blood. Receptors were obtained from a man aged 50 or older with Graves' hyperthyroidism.

This clonotype was counted ten times or more. The rearrangement joins TRBV9 to TRBJ2-7; the match to TRBD2 covers 10 bases. Germline V gene lookup returns CDR1 SGDLS and CDR2 YYNGEE. V shed 0 bases and J 6 bases; nucleotides not matched to a gene: 12. CDR3 size: 17 residues. The CDR3 sequence: CASSVDPLAGVAGEQYF. CDR3 sequence (DNA): TGTGCCAGCAGCGTAGACCCCCTAGCGGGAGTTGCGGGCGAGCAGTACTTC.

This clonotype was found a few times. This chain uses TRBV19 with TRBJ1-4; the D is unclear. This CDR3 has 12 amino acids. Trimming took 7 bases from V and 8 from J, leaving 11 bases between them. Germline values: CDR1 LNHDA, CDR2 SQIVND (reference sequence). CDR3 DNA: TGTGCCAGTACCGTGGATCGGGAAAAACTGTTTTTT. Translating it yields CASTVDREKLFF.

The genes are TRBV3-1 and TRBJ1-2; D perhaps matches TRBD1 (5 bases). Germline CDR1 is LGHDT and CDR2 is YNNKEL (reference sequence). With 6 bases removed from V and 2 bases from J, the gap between germline ends came to 13 bases. The CDR3 spans 14 residues. The CDR3: CASRQGKGNYGYTF. The DNA of the CDR3 is TGTGCCAGCAGGCAGGGAAAGGGAAACTATGGCTACACCTTC.

This clonotype occurred many times. The chain joins TRBV6-2 or TRBV6-3 to TRBJ2-5; 9 bases agree with TRBD2. Per the germline V gene, CDR1 is MNHEY and CDR2 is SVGEGT. V trimming: 7 bases; J trimming: 1 base; junction bases outside the gene matches: 10. The CDR3 covers 16 residues. The CDR3 spells CASTPTSGRSQETQYF. The DNA for the CDR3 is TGTGCCAGCACCCCAACTAGCGGGCGCTCCCAAGAGACCCAGTACTTC.

This clonotype was found a few times. This sequence may be a read error, since a much larger clone differs from it by one base. The chain employs TRBV6-5 and TRBJ1-5; D might be TRBD1 (5 bases). Germline CDR1 MNHEY, CDR2 SVGAGI. The CDR3 is 17 residues long. For the CDR3, the DNA is TGTGCCAGCAGTTCCCGCCTCGACAGATATAGCAATCGGCCCCAGCATTTT. It codes for CASSSRLDRYSNRPQHF.

This clonotype appeared a few times. V usage is TRBV29-1 and J usage is TRBJ1-1; possible D gene TRBD1, 6 bases. Trimming left V 8 bases short and J 1 base short, with 17 bases between. Germline CDR1 reads SQVTM; CDR2 reads ANQGSEA. The CDR3 loop spans 14 amino acids. CDR3 sequence: CSTQSGAKNTEAFF. In DNA form, the CDR3 reads TGCAGCACCCAATCGGGGGCCAAGAACACTGAAGCTTTCTTT.

The table lists this clonotype with many counts. The J gene is TRBJ1-6, the V gene TRBV11-2; weak D call: TRBD1 (6 bases). The CDR3 is 15 residues long. Trimming removed 2 bases at V and 5 bases at J, with 10 bases between. Germline V gene lookup returns CDR1 SGHAT and CDR2 FQNNGV. CDR3 sequence reads: CASSLRWDNNSPLHF. CDR3 in DNA: TGTGCCAGCAGCTTAAGATGGGACAATAATTCACCCCTCCACTTT.

The CDR3: CASSVGLAGGPGTDTQYF. CDR3 nucleotides: TGCGCCAGCAGCGTGGGACTAGCGGGAGGGCCGGGCACAGATACGCAGTATTTT. The chain has TRBV5-1 and TRBJ2-3; 16 bases are shared with TRBD2. The CDR3 contains 18 residues. The junction had 6 bases not matched to a gene; V was cut back by 4 bases and J by 1 base. Germline V gene data show CDR1 as SGHRS and CDR2 as YFSETQ.

Comments on this clonotype: One end of the junction varies from germline; a read error may be responsible. The chain has TRBV29-1 and TRBJ2-5; D possibly corresponds to TRBD2 (5 bases). From germline, CDR1 is SQVTM and CDR2 ANQGSEA. The length of the CDR3 is 12 residues. The CDR3 loop is CGVEGSGKTQYF. CDR3 sequence (DNA): TGCGGCGTTGAAGGAAGCGGAAAGACCCAGTACTTC.

This clonotype was counted at least ten times. The J gene is TRBJ1-6, the V gene TRBV11-2; D call uncertain. The CDR3 sequence is 16 residues long. Germline CDR1 reads SGHAT; CDR2 reads FQNNGV. V was clipped by 5 bases and J by 6 bases, with 17 bases between them. The CDR3 is CASSVTGDMGNSPLHF. In DNA form, the CDR3 reads TGTGCCAGCAGCGTCACGGGTGATATGGGTAATTCACCCCTCCACTTT.

The chain employs TRBV7-9 and TRBJ1-2; 7 nucleotides line up with TRBD1. The germline CDR1 and CDR2 sequences are SEHNR and FQNEAQ (reference sequence). This CDR3 contains 14 residues. V lost 3 bases, J lost 2 bases, and 3 bases stayed unmatched. The chain's CDR3 is CASSFRQGNYGYTF. The CDR3 bases are TGTGCCAGCAGCTTTAGACAGGGAAACTATGGCTACACCTTC.

This clonotype turned up a few times. The V and J genes are TRBV20-1 and TRBJ2-1, with 13 bases aligning to TRBD2. The CDR3 runs 16 residues. V shed 2 bases, J shed 8 bases, and the junction held 9 bases outside the gene matches. Germline CDR1 DFQATT, CDR2 SNEGSKA (reference sequence). CDR3 in DNA: TGCAGTGCTAGAATCCCGAGACTAGCGGGAGGTTATGAGCAGTTCTTC. This codes for CSARIPRLAGGYEQFF.

This clonotype was found many times. The chain uses TRBV28 and TRBJ2-1; D is unresolved. CDR1 is MDHEN and CDR2 is SYDVKM in the germline V gene. CDR3 length: 16 amino acids. The germline V and J ends were trimmed by 3 bases and 6 bases, with 18 bases remaining between them. The CDR3 region has the DNA TGTGCCAGCAGTTTCATTTACCCTCGGGCCGGCAATGAGCAGTTCTTC. Its protein product is CASSFIYPRAGNEQFF.

This clonotype was observed many times. This rearrangement joins TRBV2 to TRBJ1-4; D might be TRBD1 (5 bases). Trimming took off 6 bases at V and 12 bases at J, with 23 bases between the two ends. CDR3 size: 15 residues. CDR1 is SNHLY, CDR2 FYNNEI, per germline. CDR3 coding DNA: TGTGCCAGCAGCCCAGACTGGGGCTCGGCCATTCAACTGTTTTTT. This translates into CASSPDWGSAIQLFF.